One and the same sample provided the 6 T cell receptor beta chains below, sequenced in a study of shared T cell receptors in the human thymus. The protocol was immunoSEQ multiplex PCR, while the TCRdb copy is restricted to in-frame clones and leaves out a portion. The sample holds 500,000 to 750,000 clones; around 89% are singletons and the top ten take 0.01%. This same sample was also taken into another study, of human thymus T cells.

The sequenced sample was thymocytes. Source of these receptors: a boy younger than two with a congenital heart defect.

J is TRBJ2-3 and V is TRBV19; 7 bases agree with TRBD1. Germline loops: CDR1 LNHDA, CDR2 SQIVND (reference sequence). The CDR3 has 14 amino acids. Losses at the gene ends were 10 bases for V and 0 bases for J; bases not matched to a gene: 7. CDR3 protein: CATVGGGSTDTQYF. CDR3 DNA sequence: TGTGCCACAGTAGGGGGCGGGAGCACAGATACGCAGTATTTT.

The sample holds a few counts of this clone. The rearrangement links TRBV10-3 to TRBJ2-2; the D gene is possibly TRBD2 (6 bases). Germline V gene lookup returns CDR1 ENHRY and CDR2 SYGVKD. There are 15 residues in the CDR3. Trimming shortened V by 8 bases and J by 0 bases, and 13 bases separated the two germline ends. CDR3 region: CAIARERANTGELFF. The CDR3 nucleotides read TGTGCCATCGCCCGGGAGCGGGCGAACACCGGGGAGCTGTTTTTT.

Note on this clone: The same CDR3 is also encoded by other DNA sequences in this sample. This rearrangement joins TRBV6-5 to TRBJ2-7; 9 nucleotides match TRBD1. Germline CDR1 reads MNHEY; CDR2 reads SVGAGI. The CDR3 is 15 amino acids. With V trimmed by 2 bases and J by 2 bases, 4 bases remained unmatched. CDR3 DNA: TGTGCCAGCAGTTACGCGGGACAGGGACCCTACGAGCAGTACTTC. Translating it yields CASSYAGQGPYEQYF.

The chain is built from TRBV29-1 and TRBJ2-7; tentative D call: TRBD2 (7 bases). The CDR3 is made up of 13 amino acids. Trimming left V 6 bases short and J 2 bases short, with 14 bases between. Germline loops: CDR1 SQVTM, CDR2 ANQGSEA. The DNA for the CDR3 is TGCAGCGTGTTGAGGGGGGGGGCCTACGAGCAGTACTTC. Its protein product is CSVLRGGAYEQYF.

The chain joins TRBV25-1 to TRBJ2-1, with D possibly matching TRBD1 (6 bases). The CDR3 contains 16 residues. V lost 8 bases, J lost 0 bases, and 17 bases lay in between. Germline V CDR1 and CDR2: MGHDK, SYGVNS. The CDR3 here is CASLPLEDSSYNEQFF. CDR3 nucleotides: TGTGCCAGCTTACCCCTAGAGGACAGCTCCTACAATGAGCAGTTCTTC. Complete variable domain (other parts from reference TRBV25-1 and TRBJ2-1): EADIYQTPRYLVIGTGKKITLECSQTMGHDKMYWYQQDPGMELHLIHYSYGVNSTEKGDLSSESTVSRIRTEHFPLTLESARPSHTSQYLCASLPLEDSSYNEQFFGPGTRLTVL.

In regard to this clone: At one end, the junction sequence differs from germline, possibly due to a read error. The chain carries TRBV7-7 and TRBJ2-1, with a possible D match to TRBD1 (9 bases). There are 17 residues in the CDR3. CDR1 is SSHAT and CDR2 is FNYEAQ in the germline V gene (reference sequence). The CDR3 region is CASSSGGGQGSYNEQFF. CDR3 coding DNA: TGTGCTAGCAGCTCCGGGGGGGGACAGGGTTCCTACAATGAGCAGTTCTTC.